This T cell receptor (beta chain) was found in a study of immune cell composition in non-small cell lung cancer. TCRdb keeps only in-frame clones here, not all; method: immunoSEQ multiplex PCR. The sample yields more than 8,500 clones, around two thirds seen once. Remarks on this clone: What it recognizes is unknown.

Study-wide points: Smoking pack-years did not significantly correlate with tumour TCR-beta clonality.

CDR1 is MNHNY and CDR2 is SVGAGI in the germline V gene (reference sequence). The CDR3 loop spans 15 amino acids. V gave up 5 bases and J gave up 5 bases; unmatched junction bases: 5. Normal lung was taken at the farthest possible site, at least 3 cm from tumour. Template was genomic DNA from frozen, unsorted single-cell suspensions. The chain has TRBV6-6 and TRBJ1-5; 11 positions match TRBD1. The clonotype was recovered from a human donor with non-small cell lung cancer. Sequenced: non-adjacent lung tissue. CDR3 DNA: TGTGCCAGCAGTAACCGGGACAGGGGGGATCAGCCCCAGCATTTT. Its protein product is CASSNRDRGDQPQHF.